This note documents a single TCR beta chain sequence. It lacks a known antigen. No much larger clone exists at a distance of one base, and base qualities are not known. This sample is part of a study of T cells in localized non-small cell lung cancer (dated by TCRdb to 2018 to 2021). Study-wide context: The study examined T cell repertoires in roughly 240 patients with early-stage NSCLC and compared tumors with uninvolved tumor-adjacent lungs. The cohort comprised some 220 treatment-naïve NSCLC patients with resected, localized lung tumors. NSCLC patients had a mean age of around 66 years, and more than 120 were male and 85 to 110 female.

TCR beta CDR3 regions were sequenced from DNA using the immunoSEQ Assay. Per the authors' processing: To compute T cell density, TCR beta template counts were normalized to usable DNA, which was estimated by amplifying housekeeping genes. The preseqR package was used to estimate richness by extrapolating to 400,000 templates for PBMC samples and to 120,000 templates for tissue samples. Clonality was calculated as one minus Pielou's evenness. To identify tissue-enriched TCRs, differential abundance testing was run on productive amino-acid clonotypes with a minimum total count of 5 and an alpha of 0.1. The Jaccard Index and the Morisita Overlap Index were used to measure repertoire overlap between compartments. GLIPH clustered TCR beta CDR3s with public tetramer-defined viral CDR3s; viral motifs required at least three viral sequences plus V-gene enrichment. TCRdb retrieved this table from immuneACCESS and kept in-frame rearrangements only. Not all clones are present; in checked studies, unresolved V genes account for under half, and no reason is known for the remainder. V, J and clone size are those of that table, while D and trimming were read from the DNA. This sample holds around 91,000 clones; approximately 90% were observed only once. Around 14% of the sample is in the top ten clones.

At diagnosis, peripheral blood, uninvolved tumor-adjacent lung and tumor were collected and stored as a combination of fresh-frozen and FFPE material. For TCR repertoire profiling, blood samples were analyzed as peripheral blood mononuclear cells. Broad study findings and their caveats: The highest T cell clonality was observed in uninvolved tumor-adjacent lung, where clonality exceeded that of tumor, suggesting that antigenic responses were more focused in uninvolved tumor-adjacent lung. Longer overall survival was associated with higher T cell density in blood, whereas shorter survival was associated with higher clonality in adjacent lung. Multi-region tumor sequencing was not performed, so intratumor heterogeneity could not be excluded. A median of around 57 of the top 100 tumor clones were detected in paired uninvolved adjacent lung, and under 30 of these tumor clones were also found among the top 100 clones of the paired uninvolved adjacent lung. Because the study design was exploratory, TCR variables were selected using unadjusted p-values without false-discovery rate correction.

The germline V gene (reference sequence) supplies CDR1 LNHDA and CDR2 SQIVND. At the junction V is shortened by 7 bases and J by 0 bases; bases outside the gene matches: 9. The CDR3 contains 17 residues, cysteine and phenylalanine counted. Left in the record is the CDR3 DNA by itself, 51 bases read in frame from the first base. This receptor chain uses TRBV19 and TRBJ2-2, with 9 bases matching TRBD1. The source of this sequence is a man aged 35-69 years with stage I squamous cell lung carcinoma. The sequencing used peripheral blood, collected before any cancer treatment. The nucleotide sequence is given as TGTGCCAGTACTCTCCAGCGGGACAGGGCGAACACCGGGGAGCTGTTTTTT. Its amino acids are CASTLQRDRANTGELFF.